Each of the 25 T cell receptor beta chains below was sequenced from the same sample in a study of shared clonotypes between healthy human individuals. The protocol was immunoSEQ multiplex PCR, while the TCRdb copy is restricted to in-frame clones and leaves out a portion. The repertoire holds approximately 2,300,000 clones, with under 95% as singletons. The sequenced material came from naive CD4+ T cells from PBMCs. Subset noted: CD45RA+ positively selected. These receptors were taken from a man aged 18 to 30 in good health. Some clones in this sample may be carry-over from other donors' samples.

The chain uses TRBV4-1 and TRBJ1-5; 8 bases agree with TRBD1. The CDR3 runs 15 residues. J gave up 2 bases and V 5 bases, and 5 bases lay outside the gene matches. Per the germline V gene, CDR1 is MGHRA and CDR2 is YSYEKL. The CDR3 reads CASSEQGAGNQPQHF. In nucleotides, the CDR3 is TGCGCCAGCAGCGAGCAGGGGGCAGGCAATCAGCCCCAGCATTTT.

This chain joins TRBV5-6 and TRBJ2-5; unclear D gene. This CDR3 has 11 amino acids. V was pared by 6 bases and J by 5 bases, with 8 bases between. Germline V gene sequence: CDR1 SGHDT, CDR2 YYEEEE. Here the CDR3 DNA reads TGTGCCAGCACGGGTGAGGAGACCCAGTACTTC. The encoded protein is CASTGEETQYF.

This chain joins TRBV5-1 and TRBJ1-1, with a tentative D call TRBD1 (5 bases). Per the germline V gene, CDR1 is SGHRS and CDR2 is YFSETQ. This CDR3 has 17 residues. With 4 bases removed from V and 0 bases from J, the gap between germline ends came to 19 bases. CDR3 sequence reads: CASSPRHGADMNTEAFF. CDR3 bases: TGCGCCAGCAGCCCCAGACACGGGGCTGACATGAACACTGAAGCTTTCTTT.

This clone was observed a handful of times. V and J are TRBV5-5 and TRBJ1-5; D is undetermined. CDR1 and CDR2 (germline): SGHKS, YYEKEE (reference sequence). The CDR3 runs 14 residues. Trimming shortened V by 0 bases and J by 7 bases, and 11 bases separated the two germline ends. CDR3 DNA: TGTGCCAGCAGCTTGGAATGGGCGCGACAGCCCCAGCATTTT. Its translation is CASSLEWARQPQHF.

About this clone: The same CDR3 also results from other DNA sequences found in this sample. V usage is TRBV20-1 and J usage is TRBJ1-2; 7 nucleotides agree with TRBD1. With 6 bases clipped from V and 4 bases from J, the junction kept 2 bases outside the gene matches. Per the germline V gene, CDR1 is DFQATT and CDR2 is SNEGSKA (reference sequence). The CDR3 length is 11 residues. The CDR3 is CSARTGYGYTF. The CDR3 nucleotides read TGCAGTGCAAGGACAGGCTATGGCTACACCTTC.

This CDR3 is CASSIRPTGGETQYF. The CDR3 DNA is TGTGCCAGTAGTATTCGGCCAACCGGCGGGGAGACCCAGTACTTC. The chain links TRBV19 to TRBJ2-5; D is possibly TRBD2 (5 bases). Germline V CDR1 and CDR2: LNHDA, SQIVND (reference sequence). The CDR3 is 15 residues long. Trimming removed 3 bases from V and 5 bases from J, with 16 bases in between.

The gene calls are TRBV10-3 and TRBJ1-3; 8 bases align to TRBD1. The CDR3 runs to 15 residues. Germline CDR1 ENHRY, CDR2 SYGVKD. The trim removed 8 bases at V and 4 bases at J, leaving 10 bases unmatched. The CDR3 loop is CAIQGQGAVGNTIYF. The CDR3 coding sequence is TGTGCCATCCAAGGGCAGGGGGCAGTGGGAAACACCATATATTTT.

The chain couples TRBV6-1 to TRBJ2-7; D might be TRBD1 or TRBD2, each matching 5 bases. Germline V CDR1 and CDR2: MNHNS, SASEGT. This CDR3 has 17 residues. The V end was cut by 4 bases, the J end by 5 bases, with 24 bases between. The chain's CDR3 is CASSVPLGDPWAHEQYF. The CDR3, as DNA: TGTGCCAGCAGTGTTCCTTTGGGGGATCCTTGGGCTCACGAGCAGTACTTC.

The chain combines TRBV7-3 with TRBJ1-5; D unclear. Trimming pared 0 bases from V and 5 bases from J, leaving 5 bases between. CDR1 is SGHTA and CDR2 is FQGTGA in the germline V gene. The CDR3 extends over 13 amino acids. CDR3 region: CASSLTSDQPQHF. CDR3 DNA sequence: TGTGCCAGCAGCTTAACGTCAGATCAGCCCCAGCATTTT.

On this clone: The sample carries other DNA sequences with the same CDR3. The CDR3 DNA follows: TGTGCCAGCAGCTTAAGCCCAGGACCATCCTACGAGCAGTACTTC. Residues: CASSLSPGPSYEQYF. The rearrangement joins TRBV7-2 to TRBJ2-7; D is unresolved. This CDR3 contains 15 residues. Looked up from germline, CDR1 is SGHTA and CDR2 is FQGNSA. V was clipped by 2 bases and J by 1 base, with 12 bases between them. The entire variable domain, with the rest obtained from reference TRBV7-2 and TRBJ2-7, is as follows: GAGVSQSPSNKVTEKGKDVELRCDPISGHTALYWYRQSLGQGLEFLIYFQGNSAPDKSGLPSDRFSAERTGGSVSTLTIQRTQQEDSAVYLCASSLSPGPSYEQYFGPGTRLTVT.

The chain combines TRBV7-6 with TRBJ2-3; TRBD2 might be the D (7 bases). This CDR3 region has 19 residues. The germline CDR1 and CDR2 sequences are SGHVS and FNYEAQ. With 4 bases removed from V and 0 bases from J, the gap between germline ends came to 23 bases. CDR3: CASSSRLMGAGASTDTQYF. As DNA, the CDR3 is TGTGCCAGCAGCTCCCGGCTTATGGGGGCGGGGGCTAGCACAGATACGCAGTATTTT.

The chain joins TRBV11-2 to TRBJ2-5, with a tentative D call TRBD2 (6 bases). Trimming took 3 bases from V and 9 from J, leaving 14 bases between them. This CDR3 is built from 13 residues. CDR1 is SGHAT and CDR2 is FQNNGV in the germline V gene. CDR3 nucleotides: TGTGCCAGCAGCTTTACGGGGGAGTCGGCCCAGTACTTC. Its protein product is CASSFTGESAQYF.

This clone was observed a single time. The J gene is TRBJ2-7, the V gene TRBV6-5, with 10 nucleotides matching TRBD2. The CDR3 is 15 amino acids. CDR1 and CDR2 (germline): MNHEY, SVGAGI. V lost 6 bases to trimming and J lost 5 bases; unmatched junction nucleotides: 10. The CDR3 nucleotides read TGTGCCAGCAGGTCGACTAGCGGGCGCTTCAACGAGCAGTACTTC. This translates into CASRSTSGRFNEQYF.

DNA for the CDR3: TGTGCCATCACCCAGCGGAGGTCCTATGGCTACACCTTC. It encodes CAITQRRSYGYTF. The gene calls are TRBV28 and TRBJ1-2; the D is unclear. Germline CDR1 MDHEN, CDR2 SYDVKM. This CDR3 region has 13 residues. Trimming shortened V by 10 bases and J by 4 bases, and 16 bases separated the two germline ends.

The chain couples TRBV28 to TRBJ1-5, with TRBD1 as a possible D gene (6 bases). Trimming removed 9 bases from V and 5 bases from J, with 23 bases in between. This CDR3 comprises 16 residues. Germline V gene data show CDR1 as MDHEN and CDR2 as SYDVKM. The CDR3 sequence: CASNTPGQIGDQPQHF. CDR3 sequence (DNA): TGTGCCAGTAATACACCCGGACAGATAGGGGATCAGCCCCAGCATTTT.

The chain joins TRBV7-2 to TRBJ1-2; D perhaps matches TRBD1 (5 bases). V was cut by 4 bases and J by 7 bases, with 10 bases left in between. Germline V lookup: CDR1 SGHTA, CDR2 FQGNSA. The CDR3 length is 12 residues. CDR3 nucleotides: TGTGCCAGCAGCTCCCCTGGGGCTGGCTACACCTTC. Protein: CASSSPGAGYTF.

The chain recombines TRBV28 with TRBJ2-7; a weak D match, TRBD2 (5 bases). Germline lookup yields CDR1 MDHEN and CDR2 SYDVKM. The V and J ends lost 6 bases and 4 bases respectively, with 19 bases between them. The CDR3 has 15 residues. The CDR3 DNA sequence: TGTGCCAGCAGGCGGACGGGAACTGCGACATACGAGCAGTACTTC. Its translation: CASRRTGTATYEQYF.

The chain uses TRBV5-1 and TRBJ2-7; D ambiguous. Trimming took 9 bases from V and 2 from J, leaving 15 bases between them. This CDR3 has 13 residues. Germline values: CDR1 SGHRS, CDR2 YFSETQ. Here the CDR3 DNA reads TGCGCCACCTCATTCAGCTCGGCCTACGAGCAGTACTTC. This gives the protein CATSFSSAYEQYF.

This rearrangement joins TRBV9 to TRBJ2-7; 10 nucleotides match TRBD2. The V gene's germline CDR1 is SGDLS and CDR2 YYNGEE. CDR3 length: 16 amino acids. Germline trimming cut 0 bases from V and 6 bases from J; bases unmatched to any gene: 9. The CDR3 protein is CASSVGPLAGDSEQYF. The CDR3 DNA sequence: TGTGCCAGCAGCGTAGGGCCTCTAGCGGGAGACAGCGAGCAGTACTTC.

This sequence joins TRBV11-3 and TRBJ1-1, with TRBD1 identical over 9 bases. Looked up from germline, CDR1 is SGHNT and CDR2 is YENEEA. J gave up 11 bases and V 0 bases, and 4 bases lay outside the gene matches. This CDR3 contains 13 residues. This chain's CDR3 is CASSLEPGTGAFF. The CDR3, as DNA: TGTGCCAGCAGCTTAGAACCTGGGACAGGGGCTTTCTTT. The full variable domain, rest sourced from reference TRBV11-3 and TRBJ1-1, is EAGVVQSPRYKIIEKKQPVAFWCNPISGHNTLYWYLQNLGQGPELLIRYENEEAVDDSQLPKDRFSAERLKGVDSTLKIQPAELGDSAVYLCASSLEPGTGAFFGQGTRLTVV.

The rearrangement uses TRBV15 and TRBJ2-7, with TRBD2 matching over 8 bases. Germline-derived CDR1 and CDR2 are LNHNV and YYDKDF (reference sequence). The CDR3 extends over 13 amino acids. Trimming took 8 bases from V and 5 from J; bases not matched to a gene: 8. CDR3 in DNA: TGTGCCACCCGGGGGACTAGTAGGGACGAGCAGTACTTC. Its translation: CATRGTSRDEQYF.

This clone was seen a handful of times. The chain employs TRBV4-1 and TRBJ1-4; no reliable D call. Germline-derived CDR1 and CDR2 are MGHRA and YSYEKL. V was clipped by 1 base and J by 1 base, with 10 bases between them. The CDR3 extends over 16 amino acids. CDR3 residues: CASSQGSGGTNEKLFF. CDR3 sequence (DNA): TGCGCCAGCAGCCAAGGATCGGGAGGAACTAATGAAAAACTGTTTTTT.

In this sample, this clone turned up once. The chain is built from TRBV5-4 and TRBJ2-1, with D perhaps matching TRBD2 (5 bases). Trimming cost V 3 bases and J 9 bases, with 16 bases left between them. Germline V gene data show CDR1 as SGHNT and CDR2 as YYREEE (reference sequence). The CDR3 loop spans 14 amino acids. The CDR3 loop reads CASSSLASLSEQFF. CDR3 DNA sequence: TGTGCCAGCAGCTCCTTAGCGAGCCTTAGTGAGCAGTTCTTC.

This chain joins TRBV5-4 and TRBJ2-7; 16 bases are a match to TRBD2. With 3 bases clipped from V and 6 bases from J, the junction kept 9 bases outside the gene matches. Germline values: CDR1 SGHNT, CDR2 YYREEE (reference sequence). This CDR3 has 17 residues. CDR3 sequence: CASSSGTSGRARGEQYF. CDR3 bases: TGTGCCAGCAGCTCCGGGACTAGCGGGAGGGCCCGCGGCGAGCAGTACTTC.

The CDR3 is CASSPRTGPDEQYF. CDR3 nucleotides: TGTGCCAGCAGCCCGCGGACAGGGCCGGACGAGCAGTACTTC. The chain recombines TRBV7-2 with TRBJ2-7, with 8 bases matching TRBD1. Trimming took 5 bases from V and 5 from J; bases not matched to a gene: 8. The CDR3 runs 14 residues. Germline V gene sequence: CDR1 SGHTA, CDR2 FQGNSA.